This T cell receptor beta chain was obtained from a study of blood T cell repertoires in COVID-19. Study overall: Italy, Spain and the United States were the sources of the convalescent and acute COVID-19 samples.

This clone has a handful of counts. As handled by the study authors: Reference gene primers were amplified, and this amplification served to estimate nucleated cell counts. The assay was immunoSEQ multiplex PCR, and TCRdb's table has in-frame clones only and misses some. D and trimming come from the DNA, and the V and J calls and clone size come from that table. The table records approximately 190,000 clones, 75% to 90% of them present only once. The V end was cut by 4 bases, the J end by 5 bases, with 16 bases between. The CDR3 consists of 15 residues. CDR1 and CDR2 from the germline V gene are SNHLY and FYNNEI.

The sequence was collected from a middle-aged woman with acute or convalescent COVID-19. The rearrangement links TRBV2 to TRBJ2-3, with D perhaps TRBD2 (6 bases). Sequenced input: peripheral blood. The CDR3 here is CASSAASVVIDTQYF. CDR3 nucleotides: TGTGCCAGCAGTGCGGCTAGCGTGGTGATAGATACGCAGTATTTT.